The 16 T cell receptor beta chains below come from one sample, sequenced in a study of identifying expanded T cells in peripheral blood. The assay was immunoSEQ multiplex PCR, and TCRdb's table has in-frame clones only and misses some. This table has about 78,000 clones, approximately 84% appearing once. The sequencing input was blood. The receptors derive from a person aged 18 to 70 in good health.

The chain joins TRBV11-3 to TRBJ2-2; D call uncertain. The V gene's germline CDR1 is SGHNT and CDR2 YENEEA. This CDR3 has 13 residues. V shed 1 base and J shed 8 bases, with 8 bases lying between them. The CDR3 nucleotides are TGTGCCAGCAGCTTAGGGGAATTAGGGGAGCTGTTTTTT. This encodes CASSLGELGELFF. Using reference TRBV11-3 and TRBJ2-2 for the parts outside the CDR3, the full variable domain is EAGVVQSPRYKIIEKKQPVAFWCNPISGHNTLYWYLQNLGQGPELLIRYENEEAVDDSQLPKDRFSAERLKGVDSTLKIQPAELGDSAVYLCASSLGELGELFFGEGSRLTVL.

The J gene is TRBJ2-2, the V gene TRBV5-1, with D unclear. Germline lookup yields CDR1 SGHRS and CDR2 YFSETQ. This CDR3 is built from 14 residues. V lost 0 bases to trimming and J lost 2 bases, with 5 bases between them. CDR3 loop: CASSLEGNTGELFF. CDR3 DNA sequence: TGCGCCAGCAGCTTGGAAGGAAACACCGGGGAGCTGTTTTTT.

This clone has just a few counts. The chain combines TRBV28 with TRBJ1-4, with D possibly being TRBD1 (5 bases). With 0 bases removed from V and 0 bases from J, the gap between germline ends came to 8 bases. This CDR3 region has 16 residues. Germline V gives CDR1 MDHEN, CDR2 SYDVKM. The CDR3 protein is CASSLWGGATNEKLFF. CDR3 DNA: TGTGCCAGCAGTTTATGGGGAGGGGCAACTAATGAAAAACTGTTTTTT. Together with reference TRBV28 and TRBJ1-4, the CDR3 gives the full variable domain: DVKVTQSSRYLVKRTGEKVFLECVQDMDHENMFWYRQDPGLGLRLIYFSYDVKMKEKGDIPEGYSVSREKKERFSLILESASTNQTSMYLCASSLWGGATNEKLFFGSGTQLSVL.

CDR3 bases: TGTGCCAGCAGTATTGGGACCCGACGGAATAACTATGGCTACACCTTC. It specifies CASSIGTRRNNYGYTF. This rearrangement joins TRBV28 to TRBJ1-2, with D possibly being TRBD1 (5 bases). Germline lookup yields CDR1 MDHEN and CDR2 SYDVKM. Trimming left V 5 bases short and J 1 base short, with 17 bases between. This CDR3 has 16 amino acids.

The CDR3 is CASSRTWRFSYEQYF. Written as DNA, the CDR3 is TGTGCCAGCAGCCGGACTTGGCGTTTCTCCTACGAGCAGTACTTC. The chain recombines TRBV4-2 with TRBJ2-7; D is possibly TRBD2 (5 bases). The CDR3 runs to 15 residues. V was cut by 4 bases and J by 0 bases, with 13 bases left in between. Germline CDR1 LGHNA, CDR2 YNFKEQ.

This clone appeared a single time. J is TRBJ2-5 and V is TRBV5-6; no firm D call. This CDR3 contains 11 residues. Per germline, CDR1 SGHDT and CDR2 YYEEEE. The V gene lost 2 bases and the J gene lost 5 bases, with 4 bases spanning the gap. This chain's CDR3 is CASSFRETQYF. The CDR3 coding sequence is TGTGCCAGCAGCTTCCGGGAGACCCAGTACTTC.

This clone was seen only a few times. The chain couples TRBV6-5 to TRBJ2-5; D is perhaps TRBD2 (6 bases). The V gene lost 7 bases and the J gene lost 4 bases, with 16 bases spanning the gap. The CDR3 spans 14 residues. CDR1 is MNHEY, CDR2 SVGAGI, per germline. CDR3: CASNPGVLRETQYF. Here the CDR3 DNA reads TGTGCCAGCAATCCGGGGGTCTTAAGAGAGACCCAGTACTTC.

This clone occurred once. The chain couples TRBV5-1 to TRBJ2-5; possibly TRBD1 for D (6 bases). Germline lookup yields CDR1 SGHRS and CDR2 YFSETQ. V was trimmed by 0 bases and J by 5 bases, leaving 17 bases between them. The CDR3 sequence is 16 residues long. The chain's CDR3 is CASSLATGILGETQYF. CDR3 nucleotides: TGCGCCAGCAGCTTGGCCACAGGGATCTTAGGGGAGACCCAGTACTTC.

This clone was seen a few times. The chain combines TRBV19 with TRBJ2-7, with 9 nucleotides matching TRBD1. The CDR3 runs 16 residues. The trim removed 2 bases at V and 1 base at J, leaving 6 bases unmatched. CDR1 and CDR2 from the germline V gene are LNHDA and SQIVND (reference sequence). The CDR3 DNA follows: TGTGCCAGTAGTATAACGGGACAGGGCCCTTCCTACGAGCAGTACTTC. Translation: CASSITGQGPSYEQYF.

This clone was counted only a few times. The chain has TRBV6-4 and TRBJ2-2; the D is unclear. Germline values: CDR1 MRHNA, CDR2 SNTAGT. The V and J ends lost 2 bases and 3 bases respectively, with 4 bases between them. This CDR3 spans 13 amino acids. In nucleotides, the CDR3 is TGTGCCAGCAGTGACAGGGACACCGGGGAGCTGTTTTTT. Protein: CASSDRDTGELFF.

The rearrangement uses TRBV6-5 and TRBJ1-5, with 7 bases matching TRBD1. The germline V gene encodes CDR1 MNHEY and CDR2 SVGAGI. This CDR3 region has 16 residues. V trimming: 0 bases; J trimming: 4 bases; junction bases outside the gene matches: 6. CDR3 sequence: CASSYSTGLGNQPQHF. DNA of the CDR3: TGTGCCAGCAGTTACTCGACAGGGTTGGGTAATCAGCCCCAGCATTTT.

This rearrangement joins TRBV29-1 to TRBJ2-7, with TRBD1 identical over 12 bases. The CDR3 spans 13 residues. CDR1 and CDR2 (germline): SQVTM, ANQGSEA. With V trimmed by 6 bases and J by 2 bases, 2 bases remained unmatched. Here the CDR3 reads CSVGTGGTYEQYF. CDR3 coding DNA: TGCAGCGTCGGGACAGGGGGCACCTACGAGCAGTACTTC.

V and J are TRBV6-5 and TRBJ2-7; a possible D gene is TRBD2 (5 bases). Germline V gives CDR1 MNHEY, CDR2 SVGAGI. The CDR3 loop spans 15 amino acids. Trimming removed 4 bases at V and 0 bases at J, with 13 bases between. CDR3 nucleotides: TGTGCCAGCAGTTCAAGTCCGGGATCCTCCTACGAGCAGTACTTC. Translated: CASSSSPGSSYEQYF.

This clone was seen a handful of times. V is TRBV27 and J is TRBJ1-2, with D hard to call. V shed 6 bases and J shed 3 bases, with 11 bases lying between them. This CDR3 has 13 residues. Germline V gene lookup returns CDR1 MNHEY and CDR2 SMNVEV (reference sequence). The CDR3 nucleotides are TGTGCCAGCAGCCCGCAAGGGTACTATGGCTACACCTTC. Residues: CASSPQGYYGYTF.

The rearrangement uses TRBV9 and TRBJ2-1; D unresolved. V was pared by 0 bases and J by 6 bases, with 7 bases between. Germline loops: CDR1 SGDLS, CDR2 YYNGEE. The length of the CDR3 is 13 residues. CDR3 coding DNA: TGTGCCAGCAGCGTAGACTGGGGCAATGAGCAGTTCTTC. It yields the protein CASSVDWGNEQFF.

The chain uses TRBV28 and TRBJ1-5; D might be TRBD1 (6 bases). The CDR3 loop spans 16 amino acids. V lost 7 bases and J lost 5, with 21 bases in between. Germline CDR1 reads MDHEN; CDR2 reads SYDVKM. Here the CDR3 DNA reads TGTGCCAGCACTAACCGGGACACCTGGTTCCATCAGCCCCAGCATTTT. Translating it yields CASTNRDTWFHQPQHF.